The 22 T cell receptor beta chains presented below share a single source sample, sequenced in a study of human T cells and chemical hapten exposure. The time point here: pre-sensitization, week 0. Indicated treatment: therapeutic diphenylcyclopropenone sensitization with weekly scalp DPC. TCRdb itself ran the RACE reads through MiXCR, one entry per CDR3 protein. The table lists fewer than 350,000 distinct CDR3 sequences, around 7.7% of them singletons, with 0.9% to 1.5% in the top ten. The starting material was whole blood, obtained in connection with sensitization to the hapten diphenylcyclopropenone (DPC). These receptors were taken from a man aged 18 to 30 with alopecia areata. Some clones in this sample may be carry-over from other donors' samples.

This clonotype has a handful of counts. The chain links TRBV10-3 to TRBJ2-1, with 11 bases that match TRBD2. The CDR3 loop spans 17 amino acids. V dropped 0 bases and J dropped 4; count of bases not matched to a gene: 5. Per the germline V gene, CDR1 is ENHRY and CDR2 is SYGVKD. CDR3 sequence reads: CAISESLAGGTYNEQFF. The CDR3 nucleotides read TGTGCCATCAGTGAGTCCCTAGCGGGGGGAACATACAATGAGCAGTTCTTC.

The table lists this clonotype with a few counts. The rearrangement joins TRBV12-3 or TRBV12-4 to TRBJ2-6; D remains ambiguous. V was clipped by 3 bases and J by 2 bases, with 8 bases between them. The CDR3 runs 15 residues. The CDR3 coding sequence is TGTGCCAGCAGTTTGAGGCAGGCTGGGGCCAACGTCCTGACTTTC. Its protein product is CASSLRQAGANVLTF.

This clonotype showed up many times. The V and J genes are TRBV7-2 and TRBJ2-1; the match to TRBD2 covers 15 bases. Germline loops: CDR1 SGHTA, CDR2 FQGNSA. This CDR3 has 17 residues. The junction had 7 bases not matched to a gene; V was cut back by 4 bases and J by 6 bases. CDR3 loop: CASSSGLAGGPSNEQFF. CDR3 in DNA: TGTGCCAGCAGCTCTGGACTAGCGGGGGGGCCCAGCAATGAGCAGTTCTTC.

This clonotype was counted a few times. V and J are TRBV10-1 and TRBJ2-7, with D possibly matching TRBD1 (6 bases). V was pared by 1 base and J by 5 bases, with 9 bases between. This CDR3 is built from 13 residues. In germline, CDR1 is WNHNN, CDR2 SYGVQD (reference sequence). For the CDR3, the DNA is TGCGCCAGCAGTGAGTACAGGGCCAACGAGCAGTACTTC. It specifies CASSEYRANEQYF.

This clonotype occurred once. V is TRBV5-6 and J is TRBJ1-5; the D gene is possibly TRBD1 (5 bases). The CDR3 covers 15 residues. Germline V gene lookup returns CDR1 SGHDT and CDR2 YYEEEE. Trimming pared 2 bases from V and 4 bases from J, leaving 13 bases between. The CDR3: CASSFSRGRNQPQHF. DNA of the CDR3: TGTGCCAGCAGCTTTAGTAGGGGTAGAAATCAGCCCCAGCATTTT.

The chain is built from TRBV10-2 and TRBJ2-2, with D tentatively TRBD2 (5 bases). Germline CDR1 reads WSHSY; CDR2 reads SAAADI. This CDR3 spans 14 amino acids. V shed 4 bases and J shed 6 bases, with 12 bases lying between them. CDR3 sequence (DNA): TGCGCCAGCAGTGTGTGGCGGGTTCCCGGGGAGCTGTTTTTT. Protein: CASSVWRVPGELFF.

The chain employs TRBV18 and TRBJ2-1; 16 bases agree with TRBD2. The CDR3 loop spans 16 amino acids. Per germline, CDR1 KGHSH and CDR2 LQKENI. V lost 0 bases to trimming and J lost 9 bases; unmatched junction nucleotides: 2. Here the CDR3 DNA reads TGTGCCAGCTCACCACCGGGACTAGCGGGGGGGATTGAGCAGTTCTTC. It encodes CASSPPGLAGGIEQFF.

The chain links TRBV29-1 to TRBJ2-7; D remains unclear. The CDR3 sequence is 16 residues long. Germline V gene sequence: CDR1 SQVTM, CDR2 ANQGSEA. The germline V and J ends were trimmed by 4 bases and 4 bases, with 23 bases remaining between them. The CDR3 loop reads CSVVGMGDTKGYEQYF. DNA of the CDR3: TGCAGCGTTGTGGGTATGGGTGACACCAAGGGTTACGAGCAGTACTTC.

The gene calls are TRBV7-6 and TRBJ2-1, with D possibly matching TRBD1 (5 bases). Germline values: CDR1 SGHVS, CDR2 FNYEAQ. The length of the CDR3 is 16 residues. V was clipped by 1 base and J by 5 bases, with 15 bases between them. CDR3 region: CASSLVRRDRNNEQFF. DNA for the CDR3: TGTGCCAGCAGCTTAGTAAGGAGAGACAGAAACAATGAGCAGTTCTTC.

In the case of this clonotype: Mismatch with germline at one junction end may stem from a read error. This chain uses TRBV12-3 or TRBV12-4 with TRBJ1-4; D unresolved. CDR3 size: 17 residues. CDR3 in amino acids: CASSFGLQLGRYENLFF. The CDR3 region has the DNA TGTGCCAGCAGTTTCGGCCTTCAATTAGGGCGGTATGAAAACCTGTTTTTT.

This clonotype was seen a few times. The rearrangement joins TRBV4-1 to TRBJ1-2; D ambiguous. Germline V gene sequence: CDR1 MGHRA, CDR2 YSYEKL. CDR3 length: 16 amino acids. Trimming took 0 bases from V and 2 from J, leaving 13 bases between them. CDR3 sequence (DNA): TGCGCCAGCAGCCAAGATCACCCGAGCTGGAACTATGGCTACACCTTC. This sequence encodes CASSQDHPSWNYGYTF.

This clonotype turned up a few times. The chain is built from TRBV10-3 and TRBJ2-4; 12 bases are shared with TRBD1. Germline CDR1 is ENHRY and CDR2 is SYGVKD. J gave up 9 bases and V 6 bases, and 3 bases lay outside the gene matches. This CDR3 comprises 13 residues. This CDR3 reads CAIRGQGAVIQYF. The CDR3 bases are TGTGCCATCAGGGGACAGGGGGCGGTCATTCAGTACTTC.

This clonotype was found many times. The chain is built from TRBV5-5 and TRBJ1-6, with no clear D. V dropped 4 bases and J dropped 0 bases, with 8 bases sitting between them. This CDR3 has 15 amino acids. Germline V gene sequence: CDR1 SGHKS, CDR2 YYEKEE (reference sequence). The CDR3: CASSTWSSYNSPLHF. In nucleotides, the CDR3 is TGTGCCAGCAGCACGTGGAGCTCCTATAATTCACCCCTCCACTTT.

The chain joins TRBV7-9 to TRBJ2-1; possible D gene TRBD1, 7 bases. V lost 1 base, J lost 4 bases, and 14 bases lay in between. The CDR3 contains 16 residues. Germline V gene data show CDR1 as SEHNR and CDR2 as FQNEAQ (reference sequence). This chain's CDR3 is CASSLVSRGTYNEQFF. CDR3 bases: TGTGCCAGCAGCTTAGTGAGCAGGGGGACTTACAATGAGCAGTTCTTC. Looking up the rest from reference TRBV7-9 and TRBJ2-1 gives the full variable domain: DTGVSQNPRHKITKRGQNVTFRCDPISEHNRLYWYRQTLGQGPEFLTYFQNEAQLEKSRLLSDRFSAERPKGSFSTLEIQRTEQGDSAMYLCASSLVSRGTYNEQFFGPGTRLTVL.

This clonotype was counted ten times or more. The chain carries TRBV5-6 and TRBJ2-5; D remains ambiguous. The CDR3 is 13 amino acids. Trimming took off 2 bases at V and 4 bases at J, with 9 bases between the two ends. Germline CDR1 is SGHDT and CDR2 is YYEEEE. The CDR3 reads CASSFRRRETQYF. DNA for the CDR3: TGTGCCAGCAGCTTTCGGCGCCGAGAGACCCAGTACTTC.

This sequence joins TRBV20-1 and TRBJ1-5, with D unclear. Germline V gene data show CDR1 as DFQATT and CDR2 as SNEGSKA (reference sequence). The CDR3 runs 13 residues. The ends were cut back, 4 bases at V and 5 bases at J, with 12 bases in the middle. CDR3 protein: CSAIVGIDQPQHF. As DNA, the CDR3 is TGCAGTGCTATAGTGGGGATCGATCAGCCCCAGCATTTT.

The chain uses TRBV20-1 and TRBJ1-1; the D gene is possibly TRBD1 (5 bases). Trimming shortened V by 4 bases and J by 1 base, and 7 bases separated the two germline ends. Germline V gene sequence: CDR1 DFQATT, CDR2 SNEGSKA (reference sequence). The CDR3 runs 12 residues. CDR3 sequence: CSAMTENTEAFF. Written as DNA, the CDR3 is TGCAGTGCTATGACAGAGAACACTGAAGCTTTCTTT.

This chain uses TRBV20-1 with TRBJ1-5, with 8 bases identical to TRBD1. J lost 0 bases, V lost 5 bases, and 9 bases had no gene match. The CDR3 runs to 16 residues. Germline V gene data show CDR1 as DFQATT and CDR2 as SNEGSKA (reference sequence). Here the CDR3 DNA reads TGCAGTGCTGAACGGACAGGGCGGTATAGCAATCAGCCCCAGCATTTT. As protein: CSAERTGRYSNQPQHF.

The chain couples TRBV10-2 to TRBJ1-4, with D hard to call. Trimming removed 7 bases from V and 6 bases from J, with 15 bases in between. Germline V CDR1 and CDR2: WSHSY, SAAADI. The CDR3 is 14 residues long. The CDR3 sequence is CASTWAGADEKLFF. CDR3 DNA: TGCGCCAGCACTTGGGCAGGCGCTGATGAAAAACTGTTTTTT.

The chain links TRBV5-1 to TRBJ1-2; D is perhaps TRBD1 (5 bases). In germline, CDR1 is SGHRS, CDR2 YFSETQ. The CDR3 sequence is 14 residues long. The ends were cut back, 0 bases at V and 8 bases at J, with 14 bases in the middle. CDR3 in DNA: TGCGCCAGCAGCTTGGATCTGGGGGAGAACGGCTACACCTTC. Translation: CASSLDLGENGYTF.

The sample holds a few counts of this clonotype. The V call is TRBV5-1, the J call TRBJ2-7; no clear D. The CDR3 has 14 residues. Germline CDR1 and CDR2: SGHRS and YFSETQ. Deletions cut 0 bases from V and 1 base from J, with 8 bases between. CDR3 DNA sequence: TGCGCCAGCAGCTTGGAAGCCACATCCTACGAGCAGTACGTC. This codes for CASSLEATSYEQYV.

This CDR3 is CASRTEMSSYNSPLHF. In nucleotides, the CDR3 is TGCGCCAGCAGGACGGAGATGAGCTCCTATAATTCACCCCTCCACTTT. V is TRBV5-1 and J is TRBJ1-6, with D unclear. Trimming shortened V by 5 bases and J by 0 bases, and 12 bases separated the two germline ends. The CDR3 runs to 16 residues. Germline loops: CDR1 SGHRS, CDR2 YFSETQ.